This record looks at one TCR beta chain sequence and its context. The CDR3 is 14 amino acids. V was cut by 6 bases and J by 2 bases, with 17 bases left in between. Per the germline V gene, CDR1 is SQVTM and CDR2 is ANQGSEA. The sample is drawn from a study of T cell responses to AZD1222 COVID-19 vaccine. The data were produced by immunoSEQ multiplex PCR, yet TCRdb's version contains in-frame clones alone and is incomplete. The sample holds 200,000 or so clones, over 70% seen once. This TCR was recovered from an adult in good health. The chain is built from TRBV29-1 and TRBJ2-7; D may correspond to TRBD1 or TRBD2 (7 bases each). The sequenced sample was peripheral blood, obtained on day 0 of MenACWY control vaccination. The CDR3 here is CSVGGGNLTYEQYF. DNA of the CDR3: TGCAGCGTGGGAGGGGGCAACCTAACCTACGAGCAGTACTTC.